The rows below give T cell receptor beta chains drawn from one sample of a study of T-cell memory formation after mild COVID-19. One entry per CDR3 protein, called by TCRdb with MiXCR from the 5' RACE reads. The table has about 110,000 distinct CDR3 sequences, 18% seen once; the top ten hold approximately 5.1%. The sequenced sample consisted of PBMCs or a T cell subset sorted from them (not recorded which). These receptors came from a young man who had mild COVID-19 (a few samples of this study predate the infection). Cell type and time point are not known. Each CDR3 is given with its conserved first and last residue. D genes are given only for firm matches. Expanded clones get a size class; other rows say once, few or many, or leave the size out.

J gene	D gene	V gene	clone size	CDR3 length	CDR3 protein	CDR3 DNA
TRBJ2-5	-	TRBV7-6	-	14	CASSPRWGQETQYF	TGTGCCAGCAGCCCTAGATGGGGCCAAGAGACCCAGTACTTC
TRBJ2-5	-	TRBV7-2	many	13	CASSFRGKETQYF	TGTGCCAGCAGCTTCAGGGGAAAGGAGACCCAGTACTTC
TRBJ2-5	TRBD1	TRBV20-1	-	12	CSARRDRETQYF	TGCAGTGCTCGCCGGGACAGAGAGACCCAGTACTTC
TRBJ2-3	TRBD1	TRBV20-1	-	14	CSARRTGPTDTQYF	TGCAGTGCTAGACGGACAGGGCCTACAGATACGCAGTATTTT
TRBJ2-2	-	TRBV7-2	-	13	CASSPSMAGELFF	TGTGCCAGCAGCCCAAGTATGGCCGGGGAGCTGTTTTTT
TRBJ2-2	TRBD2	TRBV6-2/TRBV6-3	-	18	CASSRRLAGGQNTGELFF	TGTGCCAGCAGTCGAAGACTAGCGGGGGGCCAGAACACCGGGGAGCTGTTTTTT
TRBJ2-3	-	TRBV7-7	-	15	CASSLSGAPSDTQYF	TGTGCCAGCAGCTTAAGTGGGGCCCCGTCAGATACGCAGTATTTT
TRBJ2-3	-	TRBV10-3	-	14	CAISESQWGDTQYF	TGTGCCATCAGTGAGTCGCAGTGGGGTGATACGCAGTATTTT
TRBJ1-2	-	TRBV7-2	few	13	CASSAGHDYGYTF	TGTGCCAGCAGCGCGGGACACGACTATGGCTACACCTTC
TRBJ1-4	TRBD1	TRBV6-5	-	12	CASNGTVEKLFF	TGTGCCAGCAATGGGACAGTTGAAAAACTGTTTTTT